Listed here is a single T cell receptor (beta chain). This entry belongs to a study of Ad26.COV2.S vaccination and SARS-CoV-2 variants. Study details: Vaccine-arm donor from the placebo-controlled COV1001 Ad26.COV2.S trial. Doses of Ad26.COV2.S were injected into muscle once or twice, 56 days apart.

Data came from immunoSEQ multiplex PCR; TCRdb stores just in-frame clones and leaves some out. Counted here are about 350,000 clones, 88% occurring once; the ten biggest clones make up around 5.8%. Treatment described: 15 to 20 received Ad26.COV2.S at low or high dose, single or two shots; roughly five received placebo; per-sample allocation not given. At day 63 after the first vaccine or placebo injection, samples were drawn. Expression of Wuhan-strain SARS-CoV-2 spike came from the Ad26 vector that formed the vaccine. The CDR3 totals 15 residues. Germline-derived CDR1 and CDR2 are SGHTA and FQGTGA. The germline V and J ends were trimmed by 2 bases and 3 bases, with 13 bases remaining between them.

V usage is TRBV7-3 and J usage is TRBJ1-1; no definite D call. This TCR was recovered from a person between 18 and 60 years old who received the Ad26.COV2.S COVID-19 vaccine or a placebo. Specimen: peripheral blood, collected in a trial of Ad26.COV2.S vaccine versus placebo. CDR3 region: CASSLDPGVDTEAFF. The DNA of the CDR3 is TGTGCCAGCAGCTTAGATCCGGGTGTAGACACTGAAGCTTTCTTT.